Listed here are 21 T cell receptor beta chains from one sample, sequenced in a study of early T cells in non-severe SARS-CoV-2 infection. Each CDR3 protein gets one entry after TCRdb re-called the 5' RACE reads with MiXCR. Seen here are tens of thousands of distinct CDR3 sequences, over 9.5% observed once, and the top ten hold roughly 5.7%. Sequenced here: whole blood, sampled at baseline. The receptors come from an adult who was a healthcare worker with PCR-confirmed SARS-CoV-2 infection or an uninfected control (not recorded which).

At least ten counts were recorded for this clonotype. This chain links TRBV27 with TRBJ2-7; D might be TRBD1 (6 bases). Germline CDR1 is MNHEY and CDR2 is SMNVEV (reference sequence). CDR3 length: 14 residues. Trimming shortened V by 6 bases and J by 3 bases, and 15 bases separated the two germline ends. Written as DNA, the CDR3 is TGTGCCAGCAGCCAAAGCAGGGGTGGCTACGAGCAGTACTTC. The encoded protein is CASSQSRGGYEQYF.

This clonotype was observed a handful of times. This chain joins TRBV14 and TRBJ2-1; 9 nucleotides align to TRBD2. Germline-derived CDR1 and CDR2 are SGHDN and FVKESK. With 4 bases clipped from V and 3 bases from J, the junction kept 10 bases outside the gene matches. The CDR3 is 17 residues long. CDR3 sequence (DNA): TGTGCCAGCAGCCGAGGTGGCGGGAGGGCCTTCTACAATGAGCAGTTCTTC. It yields the protein CASSRGGGRAFYNEQFF.

In its sample, this clonotype is medium-sized. The chain links TRBV2 to TRBJ2-2; TRBD2 agrees at 9 bases. The CDR3 totals 15 residues. CDR1 is SNHLY, CDR2 FYNNEI, per germline. J gave up 2 bases and V 5 bases, and 3 bases lay outside the gene matches. CDR3 nucleotides: TGTGCCAGCAGTCCTAGCGGGATCAACACCGGGGAGCTGTTTTTT. Residues: CASSPSGINTGELFF.

The chain combines TRBV4-3 with TRBJ1-6; D is uncertain. From germline, CDR1 is LGHNA and CDR2 YSLEER. The length of the CDR3 is 15 residues. The V and J ends lost 0 bases and 9 bases respectively, with 12 bases between them. CDR3 region: CASSQDFRAGSPLHF. In DNA, the CDR3 is TGCGCCAGCAGCCAAGATTTTCGGGCAGGTTCACCCCTCCACTTT.

In this sample, this clonotype turned up many times. The CDR3 reads CASSFELAGGGDTQYF. In nucleotides, the CDR3 is TGTGCCAGCAGCTTCGAACTAGCGGGGGGCGGAGATACGCAGTATTTT. The gene calls are TRBV5-6 and TRBJ2-3; 12 bases line up with TRBD2. V was pared by 2 bases and J by 5 bases, with 6 bases of the junction left unmatched. CDR1 is SGHDT, CDR2 YYEEEE, per germline. The CDR3 length is 16 residues.

This clonotype was observed many times. J is TRBJ1-1 and V is TRBV20-1; D uncertain. V lost 0 bases, J lost 4 bases, and 9 bases lay in between. Germline loops: CDR1 DFQATT, CDR2 SNEGSKA (reference sequence). The CDR3 length is 13 residues. CDR3 nucleotides: TGCAGTGCTAGAGATTGGTTGGGCACTGAAGCTTTCTTT. Encoded protein: CSARDWLGTEAFF.

As concerns this clonotype: Mismatch with germline at one junction end may stem from a read error. The chain uses TRBV11-1 and TRBJ1-6; D unresolved. Germline values: CDR1 SGHAT, CDR2 FQDESV (reference sequence). The CDR3 is 18 residues long. The CDR3 region has the DNA TGTGCCAGCAGCTATCCGCGGACGGCGAGCTCCTATAATTCACCCCACCACTTT. Protein sequence: CASSYPRTASSYNSPHHF.

The V gene is TRBV3-2, the J gene TRBJ1-6; the tabulated D call, TRBD1, remains unverified against the DNA. TRBV3-2 is designated a pseudogene. The CDR3 spans 14 residues. The CDR3 bases are TGTGCCAGCAGCCTCCTCTGGGGGGGCTCACCCCTCCACTTT. This encodes CASSLLWGGSPLHF.

This clonotype was recorded a few times. The V call is TRBV5-5, the J call TRBJ2-3; D not certain. The CDR3 is made up of 15 amino acids. Trimming took off 1 base at V and 2 bases at J, with 11 bases between the two ends. Germline CDR1 and CDR2: SGHKS and YYEKEE (reference sequence). The DNA of the CDR3 is TGTGCCAGCAGCTTGAGTAGTCATCTCACAGATACGCAGTATTTT. Encoded protein: CASSLSSHLTDTQYF.

The gene calls are TRBV7-3 and TRBJ2-1; 10 bases align to TRBD2. The CDR3 consists of 16 residues. The J segment lost 0 bases and the V segment lost 5 bases, leaving 4 bases of the junction unmatched. In germline, CDR1 is SGHTA, CDR2 FQGTGA. DNA for the CDR3: TGTGCCAGCAGCAAAGCTAGCGGGAGCTCCTACAATGAGCAGTTCTTC. This encodes CASSKASGSSYNEQFF.

This clonotype was recorded at least ten times. The V and J genes are TRBV6-2 or TRBV6-3 and TRBJ2-6; TRBD1 aligns across 8 bases. V lost 6 bases to trimming and J lost 2 bases; unmatched junction nucleotides: 12. Germline CDR1 is MNHEY and CDR2 is SVGEGT. The CDR3 runs 18 residues. CDR3 coding DNA: TGTGCCAGCAGCCACCCTCGGGACAGGTGGGCTGGGGCCAACGTCCTGACTTTC. Protein sequence: CASSHPRDRWAGANVLTF.

This clonotype was observed a few times. CDR3 nucleotide sequence: TGTGCCAGCAGCTTGGTCGCGGCGGGGGGCTACGAGCAGTACTTC. It is translated as CASSLVAAGGYEQYF. The V call is TRBV5-6, the J call TRBJ2-7; 8 positions agree with TRBD2. The CDR3 is 15 amino acids. V lost 0 bases to trimming and J lost 3 bases; unmatched junction nucleotides: 5. CDR1 and CDR2 from the germline V gene are SGHDT and YYEEEE.

A few counts support this clonotype. The chain is built from TRBV5-1 and TRBJ2-4, with D unclear. This CDR3 is 16 amino acids long. The V end was cut by 0 bases, the J end by 0 bases, with 10 bases between. Germline V gene data show CDR1 as SGHRS and CDR2 as YFSETQ. Written as DNA, the CDR3 is TGCGCCAGCAGCTTGGTGCCAGAGCTAGCCAAAAACATTCAGTACTTC. This codes for CASSLVPELAKNIQYF.

This clonotype has a handful of counts. The chain employs TRBV27 and TRBJ2-2; the D gene is possibly TRBD2 (7 bases). Trimming took 7 bases from V and 4 from J, leaving 13 bases between them. CDR1 MNHEY and CDR2 SMNVEV come from the germline V gene (reference sequence). The CDR3 totals 14 residues. CDR3 region: CASTPGGRTGELFF. The CDR3 coding sequence is TGTGCCAGCACCCCCGGGGGGCGCACCGGGGAGCTGTTTTTT.

The table lists this clonotype with many counts. V and J are TRBV5-5 and TRBJ2-3; D is uncertain. The CDR3 covers 12 residues. Germline loops: CDR1 SGHKS, CDR2 YYEKEE (reference sequence). V lost 5 bases, J lost 8 bases, and 12 bases lay in between. The CDR3 DNA reads TGTGCCAGCAGTACCAGCGCTCTTACGCAGTATTTT. Translating it yields CASSTSALTQYF.

CDR3 sequence (DNA): TGTGCCAGCAGCACCAGCGGGAGCAGGCTTTACTATGAGCAGTTCTTC. This codes for CASSTSGSRLYYEQFF. This chain links TRBV9 with TRBJ2-1; 8 bases are a match to TRBD2. Looked up from germline, CDR1 is SGDLS and CDR2 is YYNGEE. There are 16 residues in the CDR3. The J segment lost 8 bases and the V segment lost 4 bases, leaving 14 bases of the junction unmatched.

The genes are TRBV5-4 and TRBJ1-3; D is unresolved. Germline V gene sequence: CDR1 SGHNT, CDR2 YYREEE (reference sequence). The length of the CDR3 is 14 residues. With 1 base removed from V and 4 bases from J, the gap between germline ends came to 9 bases. This CDR3 is CASSLFGGGNTIYF. As DNA, the CDR3 is TGTGCCAGCAGCTTGTTCGGCGGAGGAAACACCATATATTTT.

The rearrangement links TRBV21-1 to TRBJ2-7; TRBD1 reflects the table's D call only, with no check against the DNA. TRBV21-1 is tagged as a pseudogene. The CDR3 contains 13 residues. The CDR3 loop is CANRSGQGYEQYF. Here the CDR3 DNA reads TGTGCCAACCGATCGGGACAGGGCTACGAGCAGTACTTC.

The table lists this clonotype with many counts. V is TRBV12-3 or TRBV12-4 and J is TRBJ2-2, with TRBD2 matching over 7 bases. The CDR3 is 15 amino acids. V gave up 7 bases and J gave up 2 bases; unmatched junction bases: 7. The CDR3 sequence: CASTPSGGNTGELFF. Written as DNA, the CDR3 is TGTGCCAGCACCCCATCGGGAGGTAACACCGGGGAGCTGTTTTTT.

This rearrangement joins TRBV12-3 or TRBV12-4 to TRBJ1-2; D uncertain. The CDR3 runs 14 residues. V shed 5 bases and J shed 1 base, with 11 bases lying between them. The CDR3 region has the DNA TGTGCCAGCAGTCGGGCCGGTTTTAACTATGGCTACACCTTC. Its protein product is CASSRAGFNYGYTF.

This clonotype was detected only a few times. The genes are TRBV6-6 and TRBJ2-1; 7 nucleotides align to TRBD1. The CDR3 contains 15 residues. The germline gives CDR1 MNHNY, CDR2 SVGAGI (reference sequence). The ends lost 6 bases at V and 5 bases at J; junction bases unmatched: 10. The CDR3 DNA sequence: TGTGCCAGCAGACCACACGACAGGGATCACAATGAGCAGTTCTTC. Translated: CASRPHDRDHNEQFF.